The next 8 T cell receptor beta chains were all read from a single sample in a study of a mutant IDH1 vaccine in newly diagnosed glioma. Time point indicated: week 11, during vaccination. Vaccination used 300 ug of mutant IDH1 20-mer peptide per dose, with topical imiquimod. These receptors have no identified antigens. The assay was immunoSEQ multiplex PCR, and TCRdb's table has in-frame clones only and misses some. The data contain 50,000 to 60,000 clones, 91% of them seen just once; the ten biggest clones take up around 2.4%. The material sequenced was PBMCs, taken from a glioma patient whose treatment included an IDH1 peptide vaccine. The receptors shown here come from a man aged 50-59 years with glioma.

The CDR3 region has the DNA TGTGCCAGCAGCTCGAGCCCAAGCACAGATACGCAGTATTTT. This translates into CASSSSPSTDTQYF. This chain links TRBV5-6 with TRBJ2-3; D gene ambiguous. V lost 3 bases, J lost 0 bases, and 8 bases lay in between. The CDR3 consists of 14 residues. Germline V gene lookup returns CDR1 SGHDT and CDR2 YYEEEE.

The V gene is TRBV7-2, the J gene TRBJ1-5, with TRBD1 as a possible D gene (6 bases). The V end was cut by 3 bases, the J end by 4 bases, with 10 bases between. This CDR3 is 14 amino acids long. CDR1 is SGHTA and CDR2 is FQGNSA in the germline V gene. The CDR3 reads CASSFGGTNQPQHF. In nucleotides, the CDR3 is TGTGCCAGCAGCTTCGGGGGGACAAATCAGCCCCAGCATTTT.

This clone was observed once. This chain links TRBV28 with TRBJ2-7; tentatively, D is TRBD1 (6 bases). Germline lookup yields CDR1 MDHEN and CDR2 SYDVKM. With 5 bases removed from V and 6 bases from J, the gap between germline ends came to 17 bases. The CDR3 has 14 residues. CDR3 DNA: TGTGCCAGCAGTCCGCCCTCAGGGGTAATCGAGCAGTACTTC. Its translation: CASSPPSGVIEQYF. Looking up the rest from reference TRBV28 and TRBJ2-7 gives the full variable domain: DVKVTQSSRYLVKRTGEKVFLECVQDMDHENMFWYRQDPGLGLRLIYFSYDVKMKEKGDIPEGYSVSREKKERFSLILESASTNQTSMYLCASSPPSGVIEQYFGPGTRLTVT.

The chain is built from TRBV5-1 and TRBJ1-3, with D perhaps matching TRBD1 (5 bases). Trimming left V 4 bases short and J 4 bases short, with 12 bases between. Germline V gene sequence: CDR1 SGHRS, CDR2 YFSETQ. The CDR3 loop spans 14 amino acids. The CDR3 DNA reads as TGCGCCAGCAGCACCGGGACGGTCGGAAACACCATATATTTT. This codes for CASSTGTVGNTIYF.

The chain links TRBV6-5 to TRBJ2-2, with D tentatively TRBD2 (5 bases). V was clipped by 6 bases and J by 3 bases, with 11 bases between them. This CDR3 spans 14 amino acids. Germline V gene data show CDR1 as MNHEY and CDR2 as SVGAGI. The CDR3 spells CASSPLAYTGELFF. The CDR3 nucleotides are TGTGCCAGCAGCCCTCTAGCTTACACCGGGGAGCTGTTTTTT.

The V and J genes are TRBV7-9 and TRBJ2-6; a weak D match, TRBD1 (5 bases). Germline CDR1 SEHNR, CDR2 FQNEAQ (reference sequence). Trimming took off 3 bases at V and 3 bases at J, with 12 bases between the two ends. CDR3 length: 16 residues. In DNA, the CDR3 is TGTGCCAGCAGCTTGGCACACAGGAGTGGGGCCAACGTCCTGACTTTC. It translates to CASSLAHRSGANVLTF.

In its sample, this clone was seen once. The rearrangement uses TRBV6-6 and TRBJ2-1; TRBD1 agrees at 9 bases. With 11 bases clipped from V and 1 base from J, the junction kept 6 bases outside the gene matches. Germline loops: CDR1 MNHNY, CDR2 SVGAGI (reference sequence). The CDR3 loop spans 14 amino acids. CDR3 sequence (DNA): TGTGCCTCGTGGGGACAGGGATCCTACAATGAGCAGTTCTTC. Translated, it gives CASWGQGSYNEQFF.

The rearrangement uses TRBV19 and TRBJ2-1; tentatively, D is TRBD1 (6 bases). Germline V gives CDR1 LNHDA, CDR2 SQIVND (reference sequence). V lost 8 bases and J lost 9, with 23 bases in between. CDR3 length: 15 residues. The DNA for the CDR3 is TGTGCCAGTGTACCTGGACAGTATAGACCGGGTGAGCAGTTCTTC. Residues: CASVPGQYRPGEQFF.